This T cell receptor (beta chain) comes out of a study of post-analysis software for immune sequencing data. The CDR3 has 14 amino acids. Germline lookup yields CDR1 DFQATT and CDR2 SNEGSKA (reference sequence). Study outcomes and limitations: When compared against controls, multiple sclerosis patients showed significantly lower normalized Chao1 diversity. TRBV segments more frequent in patients than in controls numbered about five and included TRBV5-6, TRBV5-1 and TRBV20-1.

Tagging with unique molecular identifiers was a feature of the TCR beta cDNA libraries. MiXCR was run by TCRdb on the PCR reads, yielding one entry per CDR3 protein. The table lists about 540,000 distinct CDR3 sequences, around a third of them singletons. This clonotype was detected a few times. Its specificity is unknown. The chain has TRBV20-1 and TRBJ2-3; a possible D gene is TRBD2 (6 bases). Sequences were obtained from blood. The receptor was isolated from a girl under 18 with multiple sclerosis. The CDR3, as DNA: TGCAGCCCCGGTCGCCCGGGAGTCACAGATACGCAGTATTTT. It is translated as CSPGRPGVTDTQYF.